This T cell receptor (beta chain) is from a study of blood T cells in healthy people across ages (dated by TCRdb to between 2014 and 2016). Some background on the complete study: Template switching captured roughly one uniquely barcoded TCR beta cDNA molecule per two T cells in model experiments. To track age-related changes in TCR beta repertoire diversity, the study relied on deep sequencing normalized with unique cDNA molecular identifiers. Four age groups were formed from the donors: young (average around 15 years), middle-aged (less than 40), aged (62) and long-lived (less than 85). Donors of different ages were randomly distributed across sequencing lanes to avoid experimental bias. The study analyzed two additional independent replicas of 1 million unique cDNA reads from the same blood draw for two donors, one aged 18 to 30 and one aged 80 or older.

Systemically healthy Caucasian individuals from Russia, approximately 39 in total and aged roughly 6 to 95 years, were included as donors. Around 10 milliliters of peripheral blood were collected from each donor into EDTA-treated Vacutainer tubes. Ficoll-Paque density-gradient centrifugation was used to isolate PBMCs, with at least 6.5 million per sample. Trizol reagent was used to extract total RNA from PBMCs, with at least 5.5 micrograms per sample. For every donor, an aliquot of PBMCs went through flow cytometry to measure the percentages of naive CD45RAhigh/CD27high T cells. This clonotype appeared many times. Its antigen is unknown. Within one base of it there is no much larger clone, and no base qualities were kept. Library preparation used 5' RACE. Sequenced using an Illumina HiSeq 2500. A second PCR of roughly 7 to 11 cycles was performed with a sample-barcoded 5' primer and a J-beta primer mix. A template-switch 5' adaptor carrying 12 random nucleotides introduced a unique molecular identifier onto each TCR beta cDNA molecule. Each sample yielded at least 2.5 million CDR3-containing paired-end reads. The Mint cDNA synthesis kit, primed by a TRBC-specific oligonucleotide, was used to synthesize first-strand cDNA from all RNA. All cDNA was treated with uracil-DNA glycosylase and then went through a first 18-cycle PCR with the universal primers M1SS and BC2_uni_R. The published analysis was carried out like this. Each sample was normalized by randomly selecting 1 million high-quality reads, each carrying a distinct molecular identifier. Reads with shared molecular identifiers were discarded instead of being binned into consensus sequences. CDR3 identification, clonotype clustering and error correction used MiTCR with a Q25 quality threshold and the strictest error-elimination algorithm. A nonparametric unseen species model with Euler transformation was used to estimate lower-bound total TCR beta diversity. Clones were called with MiXCR by TCRdb after fastp trimmed the public reads at Q25, and only in-frame beta chains were retained. A single entry per CDR3 protein holds the most common genes and DNA from its merged rows. The V and J calls shown here were made by TCRdb, not taken from the authors' results. This sample has approximately 1.5 million distinct CDR3 sequences in its table, and around 35% of those were observed once. Together, the top ten hold roughly 12% of the sample.

Beyond this particular receptor, the publication reports: Observed TCR beta diversity per million T cells fell roughly linearly with age, and a significant reduction was already apparent by age around 40. Because profiling used bulk unsorted PBMCs, naive and antigen-experienced compartments could not be compared conclusively. Estimates of total diversity based on one million sequenced T cells were regarded as lower bounds and as underestimates. The percentage of naive T cells measured by flow cytometry correlated strongly with observed TCR beta diversity. Because donor CMV infection status was unknown, age-related changes in expanded clonotypes were potentially confounded. Compared with the aged group, the long-lived group had more naive CD4+ T cells, fewer expanded clones and increased TCR diversity, a pattern suggesting age selection.

The germline V and J ends show losses of 5 bases and 5 bases respectively, and no gene match explains 2 bases of the junction. Sequences MNHEY (CDR1) and SVGAGI (CDR2) are obtained from the germline V gene. From the cysteine through the phenylalanine, the CDR3 covers 15 amino acids. Of the read, only the CDR3 DNA is kept; its 45 bases are in frame from base 1. The sample comprised blood. This receptor was obtained from a woman aged 25 to 39 in good health. The rearranged chain carries TRBV6-5 and TRBJ2-1, with 14 bases matching TRBD2. The nucleotide sequence reads as follows: TGTGCCAGCAGTCGGGGACTAGCGGGAGACAATGAGCAGTTCTTC. Its protein product is CASSRGLAGDNEQFF.